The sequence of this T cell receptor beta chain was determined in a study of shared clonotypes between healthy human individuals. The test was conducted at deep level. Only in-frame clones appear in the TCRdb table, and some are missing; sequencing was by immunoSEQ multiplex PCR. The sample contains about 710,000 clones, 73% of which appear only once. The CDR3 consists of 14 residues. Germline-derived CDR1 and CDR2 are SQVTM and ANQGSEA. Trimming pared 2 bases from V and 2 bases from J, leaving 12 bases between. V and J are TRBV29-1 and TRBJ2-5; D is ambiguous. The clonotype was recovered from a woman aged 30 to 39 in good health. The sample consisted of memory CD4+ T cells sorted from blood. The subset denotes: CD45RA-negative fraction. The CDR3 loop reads CSVELGSAQETQYF. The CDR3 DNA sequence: TGCAGCGTTGAATTGGGGTCAGCACAAGAGACCCAGTACTTC.